These 13 T cell receptor beta chains share one sample of origin, sequenced in a study of blood T cell repertoires in COVID-19. The assay was immunoSEQ multiplex PCR, and TCRdb's table has in-frame clones only and misses some. Of more than 300,000 clones listed, about nine tenths were seen once; the top ten hold 0.86%. Material for sequencing was PBMCs or T cells enriched from blood (not recorded which). The receptors stem from a woman in her thirties or forties who had been exposed to COVID-19.

The rearrangement links TRBV19 to TRBJ1-5, with a possible D match to TRBD1 (5 bases). Germline CDR1 is LNHDA and CDR2 is SQIVND (reference sequence). The germline V and J ends were trimmed by 1 base and 4 bases, with 8 bases remaining between them. The CDR3 has 14 amino acids. The chain's CDR3 is CASSIGGWNQPQHF. The CDR3, as DNA: TGTGCCAGTAGTATAGGGGGCTGGAATCAGCCCCAGCATTTT.

This chain links TRBV2 with TRBJ1-5, with 9 bases lining up with TRBD1. Germline lookup yields CDR1 SNHLY and CDR2 FYNNEI. The CDR3 sequence is 15 residues long. V was clipped by 5 bases and J by 7 bases; unmatched bases: 9. The CDR3 region has the DNA TGTGCCAGCAGTCGGGGTAGGGACAGGGTCCAGCCCCAGCATTTT. This codes for CASSRGRDRVQPQHF.

The rearrangement uses TRBV7-9 and TRBJ1-2; D not resolved. In germline, CDR1 is SEHNR, CDR2 FQNEAQ (reference sequence). The CDR3 contains 15 residues. Trimming took off 5 bases at V and 0 bases at J, with 13 bases between the two ends. In nucleotides, the CDR3 is TGTGCCAGCAGCCCCCCCCTGGGCGCTAACTATGGCTACACCTTC. It yields the protein CASSPPLGANYGYTF.

This sequence joins TRBV5-1 and TRBJ2-7; tentative D call: TRBD2 (6 bases). Germline V CDR1 and CDR2: SGHRS, YFSETQ. V was cut by 4 bases and J by 3 bases, with 17 bases left in between. The CDR3 loop spans 15 amino acids. The CDR3 sequence: CASSAGISGLYEQYF. The CDR3 DNA is TGCGCCAGCAGCGCCGGAATTAGCGGCCTCTACGAGCAGTACTTC.

This chain connects TRBV6-1 to TRBJ1-4, with D perhaps matching TRBD1 (5 bases). Per the germline V gene, CDR1 is MNHNS and CDR2 is SASEGT. V was shortened by 3 bases and J by 8 bases, with 13 bases between the two germline ends. The CDR3 sequence is 14 residues long. CDR3 sequence: CASSEYQGGEKLFF. The CDR3 DNA reads as TGTGCCAGCAGTGAGTACCAGGGAGGAGAAAAACTGTTTTTT.

This chain links TRBV7-2 with TRBJ2-2, with D perhaps TRBD1 (6 bases). The CDR3 loop spans 14 amino acids. Trimming took 8 bases from V and 0 from J, leaving 10 bases between them. CDR1 is SGHTA, CDR2 FQGNSA, per germline. CDR3 protein: CASRDNANTGELFF. The DNA of the CDR3 is TGTGCCAGCCGGGACAACGCGAACACCGGGGAGCTGTTTTTT.

This clone was seen a single time. The chain employs TRBV7-6 and TRBJ1-3; a weak D match, TRBD1 (5 bases). Germline V gene sequence: CDR1 SGHVS, CDR2 FNYEAQ. V was pared by 5 bases and J by 0 bases, with 11 bases between. This CDR3 has 15 residues. The CDR3 protein is CASSPGQVSGNTIYF. CDR3 DNA sequence: TGTGCCAGCAGCCCCGGACAAGTCTCTGGAAACACCATATATTTT.

The rearrangement joins TRBV19 to TRBJ2-1; TRBD1 matches 8 bases. The CDR3 covers 16 residues. V dropped 3 bases and J dropped 0; count of bases not matched to a gene: 4. Looked up from germline, CDR1 is LNHDA and CDR2 is SQIVND (reference sequence). DNA for the CDR3: TGTGCCAGTAGTATGAGGACAGGGAGCTCCTACAATGAGCAGTTCTTC. The encoded protein is CASSMRTGSSYNEQFF.

The rearrangement links TRBV19 to TRBJ1-2, with D unresolved. The germline gives CDR1 LNHDA, CDR2 SQIVND (reference sequence). The CDR3 covers 14 residues. V was pared by 2 bases and J by 7 bases, with 14 bases between. The CDR3 coding sequence is TGTGCCAGTAGTATAAACGGAGGACTACGTGGCTACACCTTC. This codes for CASSINGGLRGYTF.

The rearrangement joins TRBV5-4 to TRBJ1-5; D unclear. Germline CDR1 is SGHNT and CDR2 is YYREEE (reference sequence). Trimming took 0 bases from V and 2 from J, leaving 12 bases between them. There are 16 residues in the CDR3. This CDR3 is CASSLGGGRGNQPQHF. DNA of the CDR3: TGTGCCAGCAGCTTGGGAGGAGGTAGGGGCAATCAGCCCCAGCATTTT.

The chain is built from TRBV14 and TRBJ2-5; tentative D call: TRBD1 (5 bases). Trimming stripped 2 bases from V and 5 bases from J, with 12 bases between. Germline V gene sequence: CDR1 SGHDN, CDR2 FVKESK. The CDR3 is made up of 14 amino acids. CDR3: CASSQNRQRETQYF. CDR3 in DNA: TGTGCCAGCAGCCAAAACCGACAGAGGGAGACCCAGTACTTC.

The CDR3 loop is CASSLSGSRVETQYF. DNA for the CDR3: TGTGCCAGCAGCTTATCCGGGAGTAGAGTGGAGACCCAGTACTTC. The rearrangement uses TRBV7-3 and TRBJ2-5; D might be TRBD2 (6 bases). Trimming cost V 2 bases and J 5 bases, with 15 bases left between them. Germline CDR1 is SGHTA and CDR2 is FQGTGA. This CDR3 contains 15 residues.

The CDR3 reads CASSRGLQVTGELFF. The DNA of the CDR3 is TGTGCCAGCTCACGGGGACTTCAAGTAACCGGGGAGCTGTTTTTT. The chain recombines TRBV18 with TRBJ2-2, with D tentatively TRBD2 (6 bases). The germline gives CDR1 KGHSH, CDR2 LQKENI. V was clipped by 4 bases and J by 5 bases, with 14 bases between them. The CDR3 contains 15 residues.